The T cell receptor (beta chain) described here comes from a study of sequential checkpoint blockade in melanoma (dated by TCRdb to between 2019 and 2020). With regard to the full study: In a 1:1 randomization, patients received either first-line nivolumab then ipilimumab (arm A) or ipilimumab then nivolumab (arm B). Both trial sequences were followed by maintenance nivolumab. On the study overall, not on this receptor specifically: Larger, independent patient cohorts are needed to validate the response-prediction model that combines TCR metrics and mutation burden.

For this clone: There is no known antigen for this receptor. No much larger clone exists at a distance of one base, and base qualities are not known.

TCRbeta CDR3 regions were immunosequenced from genomic DNA with the immunoSEQ Assay. Prior to high-throughput sequencing, genomic DNA was amplified by bias-controlled multiplex PCR. The study's own analysis went as follows. To quantify the absolute abundance of each unique TCRbeta CDR3 region, the sequences were collapsed and filtered. Clonality was defined as 1 minus Pielou's evenness and was calculated using productive rearrangements only. A previously published method was used to identify clones with significantly greater frequencies in on-treatment samples than in baseline samples. Drawn from immuneACCESS, this table holds only the in-frame rearrangements with V and J called that TCRdb kept. Clones are partly lost; checked studies trace under half to an unresolved V gene and leave the rest unexplained. The V and J calls and clone size are taken from that table; D and trimming were inferred from the DNA. The sample has about 25,000 clones on record, roughly four fifths of them singletons. Around 23% of the sample comes from the top ten.

The sample's treatment or condition label, in plain terms: randomized to nivolumab then ipilimumab (arm A) or the reverse (arm B). No trial patient had received prior DNA-damaging chemotherapy. Live CD3+CD8+ cells negative for CD19 and CD56 were sorted from thawed PBMCs on a FACS Aria II flow cytometer. Samples were obtained from patients with melanoma enrolled in CheckMate 064, a randomized, open-label phase II trial of sequential checkpoint blockade. Peripheral blood mononuclear cells were collected by leukapheresis, purified with Ficoll-Paque, and frozen in human serum with approximately 10% DMSO. Right after sorting, the blood CD3+CD8+ cells were verified to be >98% pure, and DNA extraction followed. At the junction V is shortened by 2 bases and J by 10 bases; bases outside the gene matches: 6. The germline V gene (reference sequence) gives CDR1 as SGHNT and CDR2 as YYREEE. Counted from cysteine to phenylalanine, this CDR3 has 13 amino acids. This entry keeps only the CDR3 DNA: 39 bases, framed from base 1.

Recombination joined TRBV5-4 with TRBJ2-1, and TRBD1 aligns with 7 junction nucleotides. The receptor was isolated from a human donor with melanoma. This specimen was CD8+ T cells sorted from blood (inferred from file names), taken from a patient given nivolumab and ipilimumab in sequence. The sequenced DNA is TGTGCCAGCAGCTTCGGACCCAGGGGGGAGCAGTTCTTC. The resulting protein is CASSFGPRGEQFF.